The T cell receptor (beta chain) under discussion was sequenced for a study of blood T cell repertoires in COVID-19 (TCRdb year 2020). About the investigation overall: Samples from collaborators originated in the United States, Italy and Spain and spanned both the acute and convalescent phases of COVID-19. The prospective study material was composed of cDNA or gDNA derived from T cells, B-cell-depleted T cells, or PBMCs. Subjects who had been exposed to COVID-19, were actively infected with it, or had recovered from it provided the deeply sampled blood TCRbeta repertoires that made up the dataset. The repertoires were released in a freely available public database meant as a resource for research on the immune response to SARS-CoV-2. Samples were obtained from the ongoing ImmuneRACE study (first 160 participants) and from 1,254 subjects provided by 6 global collaborators. Sample metadata almost always included a de-identified subject ID, COVID-19 status, age in years and sex. HLA class I and class II types, where available, came from metadata supplied by the sample provider rather than from assay-based typing. On the study overall, not on this receptor specifically: The quantity of clinical and demographic metadata differed by source and by participant and was supplied without curation.

CDR1 and CDR2 were assigned from the germline V gene as MDHEN and SYDVKM. Unmatched junction bases come to 6, with V trimmed by 6 bases and J by 0 bases. The CDR3 measures 17 amino acids from cysteine to phenylalanine. Just CDR3 DNA is preserved here, 51 bases in frame from base 1. The immunoSEQ Assay, a bias-controlled multiplex PCR, was used to amplify TCRbeta CDR3 regions from genomic DNA. The source study handled its data this way. Within the assay, amplification of reference gene primers was used to estimate how many nucleated cells each sample contained. To quantify the absolute abundance of each unique TCRbeta CDR3 rearrangement, sequence reads were collapsed and filtered. Productive Simpson clonality was computed per sample as the square root of Simpson's diversity index over productive rearrangements. Here the immuneACCESS table is served through TCRdb, limited to in-frame sequences with V and J called. Missing clones are a known gap in these copies; in checked studies unresolved V genes cover under half, and the rest lacks a known reason. D and trimming come from the DNA, and the V and J calls and clone size come from that table. The sample records 130,000 to 150,000 clones, about 84% of which are singletons. 13% of the sample is taken by the ten largest.

Collaborating institutions collected whole blood in K2EDTA tubes following their own protocols. For TCRbeta analysis, collaborators shipped samples as frozen whole blood, isolated PBMCs, or DNA extracted from either of those sample types. As concerns this clone: The specificity of this receptor is unknown. No much larger clone exists at a distance of one base, and base qualities are not known.

This TCR came from a man between 60 and 70 years old with active or convalescent COVID-19. The rearrangement combines TRBV28 with TRBJ2-7; TRBD2 fits 15 bases in the junction. The sequenced material came from peripheral blood. This receptor has the CDR3 CASSGTSGRSLSYEQYF. The nucleotide sequence is given as TGTGCCAGCAGCGGGACTAGCGGGAGGTCCCTCTCCTACGAGCAGTACTTC.